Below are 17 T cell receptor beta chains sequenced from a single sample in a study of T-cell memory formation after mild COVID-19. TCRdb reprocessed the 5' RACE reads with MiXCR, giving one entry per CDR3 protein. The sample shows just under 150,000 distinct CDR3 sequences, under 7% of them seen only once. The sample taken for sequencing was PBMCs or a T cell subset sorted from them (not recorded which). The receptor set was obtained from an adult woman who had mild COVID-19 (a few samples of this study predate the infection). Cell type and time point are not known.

As DNA, the CDR3 is TGTGCCAGCAGCCAGGGGGGTGGAAACACCATATATTTT. Encoded protein: CASSQGGGNTIYF. The genes are TRBV6-6 and TRBJ1-3; TRBD1 agrees at 7 bases. J lost 3 bases, V lost 6 bases, and 2 bases had no gene match. The CDR3 is made up of 13 amino acids. Germline-derived CDR1 and CDR2 are MNHNY and SVGAGI (reference sequence).

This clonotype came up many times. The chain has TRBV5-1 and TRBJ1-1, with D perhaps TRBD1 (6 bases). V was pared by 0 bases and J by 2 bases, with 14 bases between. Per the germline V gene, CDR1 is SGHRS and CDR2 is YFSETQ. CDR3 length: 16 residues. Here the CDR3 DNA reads TGCGCCAGCAGCTTGGCCTCTGGGGGCCTCAACACTGAAGCTTTCTTT. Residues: CASSLASGGLNTEAFF.

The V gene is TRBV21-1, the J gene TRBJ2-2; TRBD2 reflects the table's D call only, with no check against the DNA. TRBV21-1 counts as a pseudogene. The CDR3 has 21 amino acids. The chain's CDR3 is CASSTDTGTSGGETNTGELFF. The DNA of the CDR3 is TGTGCCAGCAGCACAGACACCGGGACTAGCGGGGGCGAGACGAACACCGGGGAGCTGTTTTTT.

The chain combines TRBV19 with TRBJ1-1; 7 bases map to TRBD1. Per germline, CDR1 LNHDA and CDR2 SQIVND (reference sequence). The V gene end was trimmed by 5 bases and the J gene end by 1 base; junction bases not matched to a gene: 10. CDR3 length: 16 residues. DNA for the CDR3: TGTGCCAGTAGTTCCCTGACAGGGAAGGCGAACACTGAAGCTTTCTTT. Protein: CASSSLTGKANTEAFF.

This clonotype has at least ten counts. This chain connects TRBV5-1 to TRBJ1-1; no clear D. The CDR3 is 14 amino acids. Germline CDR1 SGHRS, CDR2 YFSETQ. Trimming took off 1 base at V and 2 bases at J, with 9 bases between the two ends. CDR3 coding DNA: TGCGCCAGCAGCTTGTTAACGGATAACACTGAAGCTTTCTTT. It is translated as CASSLLTDNTEAFF.

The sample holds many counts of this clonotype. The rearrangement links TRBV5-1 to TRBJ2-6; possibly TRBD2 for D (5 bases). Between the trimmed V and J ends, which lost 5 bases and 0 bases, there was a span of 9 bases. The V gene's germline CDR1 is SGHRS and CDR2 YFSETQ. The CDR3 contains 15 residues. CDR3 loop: CASREVLSGANVLTF. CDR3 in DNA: TGCGCCAGCAGGGAGGTCCTCTCTGGGGCCAACGTCCTGACTTTC.

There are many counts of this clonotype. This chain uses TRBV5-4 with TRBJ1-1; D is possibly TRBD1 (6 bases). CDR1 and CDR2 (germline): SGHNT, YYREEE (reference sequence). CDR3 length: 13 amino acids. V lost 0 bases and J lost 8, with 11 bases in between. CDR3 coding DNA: TGTGCCAGCAGCTTGGATTACGACAGGGAAGCTTTCTTT. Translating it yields CASSLDYDREAFF.

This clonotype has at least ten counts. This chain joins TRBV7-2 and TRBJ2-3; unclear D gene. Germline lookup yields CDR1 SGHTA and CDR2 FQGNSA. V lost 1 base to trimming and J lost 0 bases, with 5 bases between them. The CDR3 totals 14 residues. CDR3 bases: TGTGCCAGCAGCTTAGGCTTAAGCACAGATACGCAGTATTTT. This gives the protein CASSLGLSTDTQYF.

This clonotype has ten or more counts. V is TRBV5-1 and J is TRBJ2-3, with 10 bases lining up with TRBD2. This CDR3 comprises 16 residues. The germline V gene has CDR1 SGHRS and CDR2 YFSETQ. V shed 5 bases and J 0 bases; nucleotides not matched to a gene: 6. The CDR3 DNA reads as TGCGCCAGCAGACCCGAACTAGCGGGGAGCACAGATACGCAGTATTTT. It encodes CASRPELAGSTDTQYF.

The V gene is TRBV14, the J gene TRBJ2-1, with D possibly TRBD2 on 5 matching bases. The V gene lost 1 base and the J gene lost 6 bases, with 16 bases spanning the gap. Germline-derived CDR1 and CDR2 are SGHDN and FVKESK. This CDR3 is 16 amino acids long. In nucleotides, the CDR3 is TGTGCCAGCAGCCAAGCCACACTAGTCATCGGCAATGAGCAGTTCTTC. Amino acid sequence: CASSQATLVIGNEQFF.

The CDR3 loop is CASSTGTSGGPSDTQYF. The CDR3 nucleotides are TGTGCCAGCAGCACAGGGACTAGCGGGGGACCTTCAGATACGCAGTATTTT. The V and J genes are TRBV11-3 and TRBJ2-3; 14 nucleotides align to TRBD2. CDR1 and CDR2 (germline): SGHNT, YENEEA. J was trimmed by 4 bases and V by 5 bases; bases with no gene match: 8. This CDR3 region has 17 residues.

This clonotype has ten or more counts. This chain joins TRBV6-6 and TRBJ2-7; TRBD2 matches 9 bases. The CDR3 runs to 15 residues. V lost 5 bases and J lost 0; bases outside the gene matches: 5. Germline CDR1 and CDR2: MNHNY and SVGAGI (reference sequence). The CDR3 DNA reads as TGTGCCAGCAGTCTAACTAGCGGGTTCTCCTACGAGCAGTACTTC. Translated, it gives CASSLTSGFSYEQYF.

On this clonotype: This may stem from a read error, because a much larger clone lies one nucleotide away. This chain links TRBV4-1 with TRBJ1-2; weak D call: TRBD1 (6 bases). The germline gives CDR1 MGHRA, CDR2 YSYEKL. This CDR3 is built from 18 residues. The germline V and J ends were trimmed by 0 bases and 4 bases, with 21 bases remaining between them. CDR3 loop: CASSQDVGRGATTYGYTF. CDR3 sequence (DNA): TGCGCCAGCAGCCAAGATGTAGGGAGGGGGGCCACAACCTATGGCTACACCTTC.

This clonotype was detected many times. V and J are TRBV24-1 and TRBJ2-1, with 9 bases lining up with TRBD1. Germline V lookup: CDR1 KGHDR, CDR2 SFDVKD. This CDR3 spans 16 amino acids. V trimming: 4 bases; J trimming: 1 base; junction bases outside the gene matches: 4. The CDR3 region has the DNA TGTGCCACCAGTGACTACGGACAGGGGTCCTACAATGAGCAGTTCTTC. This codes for CATSDYGQGSYNEQFF.

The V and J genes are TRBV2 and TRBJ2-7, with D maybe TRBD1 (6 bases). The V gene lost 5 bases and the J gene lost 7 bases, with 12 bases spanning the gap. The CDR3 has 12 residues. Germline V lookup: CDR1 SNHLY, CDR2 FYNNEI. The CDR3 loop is CASSPGTKEQYF. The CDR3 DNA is TGTGCCAGCAGTCCCGGGACAAAAGAGCAGTACTTC.

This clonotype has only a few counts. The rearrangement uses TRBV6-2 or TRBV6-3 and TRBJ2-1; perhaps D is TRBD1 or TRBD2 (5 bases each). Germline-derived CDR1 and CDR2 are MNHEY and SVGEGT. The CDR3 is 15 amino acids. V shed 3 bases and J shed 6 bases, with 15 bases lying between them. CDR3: CASSYRRRDVNEQFF. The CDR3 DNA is TGTGCCAGCAGTTATCGGCGCAGGGACGTCAATGAGCAGTTCTTC.

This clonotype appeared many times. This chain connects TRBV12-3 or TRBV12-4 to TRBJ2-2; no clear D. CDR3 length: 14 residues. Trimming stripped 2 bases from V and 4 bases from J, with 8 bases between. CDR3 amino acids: CASSLSTSTGELFF. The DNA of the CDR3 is TGTGCCAGCAGTTTATCGACAAGCACCGGGGAGCTGTTTTTT.